The T cell receptor (beta chain) described here comes from a study of T cell clonality in common variable immunodeficiency. This clone was seen at least ten times. Its specificity is unknown. The CDR3 end is not reached by the read, which stops 3 residues before it; the germline J gene fills it in. Assay: immunoSEQ multiplex PCR; the TCRdb copy retains only in-frame clones and omits some. This sample shows 20,000 to 30,000 clones and no singletons; roughly 22% rests with the ten largest. Study-wide results and limits: The cause of increased CVID clonality remains unclear without subpopulation sequencing. Fewer deletions and N-nucleotide insertions were reportedly seen in common variable immunodeficiency TCR beta sequences.

Heparinized whole blood, about 5 to 8.5 ml, came from each donor. Germline-derived CDR1 and CDR2 are SGHVS and FNYEAQ. This CDR3 region has 16 residues. Trimming shortened V by 6 bases and J by 0 bases, and 16 bases separated the two germline ends. This TCR derives from a human donor with common variable immunodeficiency. The chain links TRBV7-6 to TRBJ2-3; D is perhaps TRBD2 (6 bases). Sequenced: peripheral blood mononuclear cells. CDR3 amino acids: CASSNSGGPSTDTQYF. The sequenced part of the CDR3 DNA is TGTGCCAGCAGTAATAGCGGAGGTCCTAGCACAGATACG.